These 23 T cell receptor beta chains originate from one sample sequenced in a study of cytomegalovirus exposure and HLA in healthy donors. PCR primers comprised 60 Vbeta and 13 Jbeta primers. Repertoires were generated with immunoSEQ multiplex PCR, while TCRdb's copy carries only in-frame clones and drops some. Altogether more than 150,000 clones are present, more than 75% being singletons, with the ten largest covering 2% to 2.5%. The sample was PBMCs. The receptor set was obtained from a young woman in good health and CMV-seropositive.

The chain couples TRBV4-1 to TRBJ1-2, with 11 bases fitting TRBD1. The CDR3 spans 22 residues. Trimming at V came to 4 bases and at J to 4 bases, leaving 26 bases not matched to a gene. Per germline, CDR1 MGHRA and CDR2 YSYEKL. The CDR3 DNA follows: TGCGCCAGCAGCCCAGTCTCCAATAAGGTAGGAGCCCGGACAGGGGGCGGCTATGGCTACACCTTC. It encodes CASSPVSNKVGARTGGGYGYTF.

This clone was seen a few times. The CDR3 DNA reads as TGTGCCAGCAGCTTAGTTCCGGTACAGGTCTATGGCTACACCTTC. Its protein product is CASSLVPVQVYGYTF. This chain uses TRBV7-2 with TRBJ1-2, with D possibly TRBD1 on 5 matching bases. Per the germline V gene, CDR1 is SGHTA and CDR2 is FQGNSA. This CDR3 is built from 15 residues. Trimming took off 1 base at V and 4 bases at J, with 13 bases between the two ends.

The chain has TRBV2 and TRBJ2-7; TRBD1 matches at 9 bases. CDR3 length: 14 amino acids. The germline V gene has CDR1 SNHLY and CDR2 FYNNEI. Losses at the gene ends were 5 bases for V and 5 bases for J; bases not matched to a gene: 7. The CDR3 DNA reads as TGTGCCAGCAGTCCTACAGGGGGCGCGGACGAGCAGTACTTC. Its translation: CASSPTGGADEQYF.

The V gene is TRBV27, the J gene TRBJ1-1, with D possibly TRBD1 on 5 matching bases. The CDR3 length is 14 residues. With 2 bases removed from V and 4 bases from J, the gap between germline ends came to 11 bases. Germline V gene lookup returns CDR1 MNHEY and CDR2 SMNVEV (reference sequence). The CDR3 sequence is CASSLNSGSTEAFF. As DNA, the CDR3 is TGTGCCAGCAGTTTAAACTCAGGGTCCACTGAAGCTTTCTTT.

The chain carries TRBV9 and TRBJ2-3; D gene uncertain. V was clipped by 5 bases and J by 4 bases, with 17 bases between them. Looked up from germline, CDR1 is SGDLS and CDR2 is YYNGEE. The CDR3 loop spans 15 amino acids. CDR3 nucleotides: TGTGCCAGCAGTAGTGGGCAGATTTGGGCAGATACGCAGTATTTT. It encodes CASSSGQIWADTQYF. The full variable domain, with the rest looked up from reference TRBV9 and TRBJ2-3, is DSGVTQTPKHLITATGQRVTLRCSPRSGDLSVYWYQQSLDQGLQFLIQYYNGEERAKGNILERFSAQQFPDLHSELNLSSLELGDSALYFCASSSGQIWADTQYFGPGTRLTVL.

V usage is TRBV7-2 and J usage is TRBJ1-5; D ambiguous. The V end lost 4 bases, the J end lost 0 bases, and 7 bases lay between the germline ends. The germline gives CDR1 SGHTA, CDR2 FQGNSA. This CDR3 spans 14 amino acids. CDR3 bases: TGTGCCAGCAGCTATGGCTTTAGCAATCAGCCCCAGCATTTT. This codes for CASSYGFSNQPQHF.

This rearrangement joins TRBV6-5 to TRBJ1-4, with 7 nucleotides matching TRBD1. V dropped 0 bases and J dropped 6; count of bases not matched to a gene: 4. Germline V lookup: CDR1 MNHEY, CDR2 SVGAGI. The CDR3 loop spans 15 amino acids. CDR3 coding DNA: TGTGCCAGCAGTTACTCGGACAGGCCCCATGAAAAACTGTTTTTT. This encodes CASSYSDRPHEKLFF.

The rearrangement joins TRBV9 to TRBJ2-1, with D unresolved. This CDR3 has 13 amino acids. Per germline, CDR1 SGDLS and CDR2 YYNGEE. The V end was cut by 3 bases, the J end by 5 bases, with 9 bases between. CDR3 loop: CASSAGTDNEQFF. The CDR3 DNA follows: TGTGCCAGCAGCGCCGGCACAGACAATGAGCAGTTCTTC.

This CDR3 is CAWSIPWTSGPTDTQYF. The CDR3 DNA reads TGTGCCTGGAGTATACCTTGGACTAGCGGACCCACAGATACGCAGTATTTT. The chain joins TRBV30 to TRBJ2-3; 10 nucleotides align to TRBD2. The J segment lost 2 bases and the V segment lost 2 bases, leaving 10 bases of the junction unmatched. The CDR3 consists of 17 residues. The V gene's germline CDR1 is GTSNPN and CDR2 SVGIG (reference sequence). Full variable domain (remainder filled in from reference TRBV30 and TRBJ2-3): SQTIHQWPATLVQPVGSPLSLECTVEGTSNPNLYWYRQAAGRGLQLLFYSVGIGQISSEVPQNLSASRPQDRQFILSSKKLLLSDSGFYLCAWSIPWTSGPTDTQYFGPGTRLTVL.

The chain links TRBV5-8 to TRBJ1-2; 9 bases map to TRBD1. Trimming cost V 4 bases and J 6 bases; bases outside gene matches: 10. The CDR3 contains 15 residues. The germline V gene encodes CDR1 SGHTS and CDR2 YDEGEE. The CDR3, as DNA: TGTGCCAGCAGCACCCGGACAGGGGAACAGGATGGCTACACCTTC. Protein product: CASSTRTGEQDGYTF.

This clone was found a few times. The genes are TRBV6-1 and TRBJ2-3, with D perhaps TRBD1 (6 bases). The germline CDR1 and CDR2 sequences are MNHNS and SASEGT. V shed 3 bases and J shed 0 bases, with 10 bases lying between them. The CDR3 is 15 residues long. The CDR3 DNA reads TGTGCCAGCAGTGAGACAGGTTCTAGCACAGATACGCAGTATTTT. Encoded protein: CASSETGSSTDTQYF.

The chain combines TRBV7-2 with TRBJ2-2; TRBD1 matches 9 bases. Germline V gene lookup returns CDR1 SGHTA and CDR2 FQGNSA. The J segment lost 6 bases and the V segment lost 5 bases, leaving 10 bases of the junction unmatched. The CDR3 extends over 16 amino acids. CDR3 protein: CASSQTQGAVAGELFF. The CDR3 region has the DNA TGTGCCAGCAGCCAGACACAGGGGGCGGTGGCCGGGGAGCTGTTTTTT.

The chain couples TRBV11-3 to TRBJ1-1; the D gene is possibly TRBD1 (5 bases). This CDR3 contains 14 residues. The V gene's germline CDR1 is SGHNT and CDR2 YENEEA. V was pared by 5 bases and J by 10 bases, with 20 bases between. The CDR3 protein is CASSATQDPLRAFF. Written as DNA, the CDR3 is TGTGCCAGCAGCGCGACACAGGACCCCTTAAGAGCTTTCTTT. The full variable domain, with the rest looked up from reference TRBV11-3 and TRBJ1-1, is EAGVVQSPRYKIIEKKQPVAFWCNPISGHNTLYWYLQNLGQGPELLIRYENEEAVDDSQLPKDRFSAERLKGVDSTLKIQPAELGDSAVYLCASSATQDPLRAFFGQGTRLTVV.

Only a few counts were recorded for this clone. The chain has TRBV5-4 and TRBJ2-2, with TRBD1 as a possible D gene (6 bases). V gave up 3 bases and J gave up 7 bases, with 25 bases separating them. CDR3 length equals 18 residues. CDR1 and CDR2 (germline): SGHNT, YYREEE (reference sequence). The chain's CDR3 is CASSSPTRQGRGGGELFF. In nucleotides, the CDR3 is TGTGCCAGCAGCTCCCCCACCCGACAAGGCCGAGGGGGCGGGGAGCTGTTTTTT.

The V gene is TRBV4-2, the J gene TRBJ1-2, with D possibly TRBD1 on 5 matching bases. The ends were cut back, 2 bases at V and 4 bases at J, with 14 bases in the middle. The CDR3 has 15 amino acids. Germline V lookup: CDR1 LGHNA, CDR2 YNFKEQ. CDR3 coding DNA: TGTGCCAGCAGCCAAACAGGTCTTTTACCCTATGGCTACACCTTC. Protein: CASSQTGLLPYGYTF.

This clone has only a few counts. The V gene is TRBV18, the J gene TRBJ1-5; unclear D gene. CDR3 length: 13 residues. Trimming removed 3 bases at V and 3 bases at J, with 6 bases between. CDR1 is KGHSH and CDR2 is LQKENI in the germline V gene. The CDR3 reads CASSPVDNQPQHF. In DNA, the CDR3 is TGTGCCAGCTCACCTGTAGACAATCAGCCCCAGCATTTT. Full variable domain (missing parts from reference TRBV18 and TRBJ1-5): NAGVMQNPRHLVRRRGQEARLRCSPMKGHSHVYWYRQLPEEGLKFMVYLQKENIIDESGMPKERFSAEFPKEGPSILRIQQVVRGDSAAYFCASSPVDNQPQHFGDGTRLSIL.

This chain's CDR3 is CASSASPGKEQYF. The CDR3 DNA follows: TGTGCCAGCAGCGCGTCACCAGGGAAGGAGCAGTACTTC. The chain has TRBV9 and TRBJ2-7, with D perhaps matching TRBD1 (5 bases). Looked up from germline, CDR1 is SGDLS and CDR2 is YYNGEE. The CDR3 spans 13 residues. Deletions cut 3 bases from V and 7 bases from J, with 14 bases between.

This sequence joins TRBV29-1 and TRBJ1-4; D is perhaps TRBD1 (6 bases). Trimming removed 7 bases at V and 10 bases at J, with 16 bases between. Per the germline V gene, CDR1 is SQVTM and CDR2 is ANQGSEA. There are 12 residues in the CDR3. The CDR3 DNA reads TGCAGCGCGGACAGCCCGGGGGGAAAACTGTTTTTT. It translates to CSADSPGGKLFF.

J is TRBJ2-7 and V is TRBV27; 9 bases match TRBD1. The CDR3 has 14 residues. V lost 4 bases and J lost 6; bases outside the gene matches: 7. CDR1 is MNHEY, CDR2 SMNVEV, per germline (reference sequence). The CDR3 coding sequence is TGTGCCAGCAGTTCACGGACAGGGGTGACCGAGCAGTACTTC. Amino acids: CASSSRTGVTEQYF.

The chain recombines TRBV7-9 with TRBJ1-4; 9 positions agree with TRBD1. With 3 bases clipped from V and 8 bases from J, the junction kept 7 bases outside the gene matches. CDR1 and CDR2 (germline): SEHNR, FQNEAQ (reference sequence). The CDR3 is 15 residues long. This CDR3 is CASSFGTGGWEKLFF. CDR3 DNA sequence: TGTGCCAGCAGCTTTGGCACAGGGGGCTGGGAAAAACTGTTTTTT.

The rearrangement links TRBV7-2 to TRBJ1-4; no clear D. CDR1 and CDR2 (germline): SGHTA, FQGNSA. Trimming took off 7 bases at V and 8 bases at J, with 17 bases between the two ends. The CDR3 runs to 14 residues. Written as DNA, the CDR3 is TGTGCCAGCACCTCCCCCGGGATCGAAGAAAAACTGTTTTTT. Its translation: CASTSPGIEEKLFF.

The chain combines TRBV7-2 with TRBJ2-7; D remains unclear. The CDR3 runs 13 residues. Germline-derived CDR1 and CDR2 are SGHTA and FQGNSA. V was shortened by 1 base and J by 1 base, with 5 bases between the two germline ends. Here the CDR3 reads CASSLDQSYEQYF. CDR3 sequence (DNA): TGTGCCAGCAGCTTAGACCAGTCCTACGAGCAGTACTTC.

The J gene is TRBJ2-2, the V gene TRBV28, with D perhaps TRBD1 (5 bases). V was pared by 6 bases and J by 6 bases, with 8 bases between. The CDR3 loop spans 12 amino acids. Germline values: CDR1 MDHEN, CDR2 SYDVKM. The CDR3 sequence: CASSQGAGELFF. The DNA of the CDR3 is TGTGCCAGCAGCCAAGGGGCCGGGGAGCTGTTTTTT.